A selection of T cell receptor beta chains follows, all from one sample in a study of blood T cell repertoires in COVID-19. Produced via immunoSEQ multiplex PCR; TCRdb's table is partial and in-frame only. This sample has 200,000 or so clones; 80% to 85% occur once, and the top ten carry roughly 10%. The sequenced sample consisted of peripheral blood. The receptors stem from a woman aged 80 or over with COVID-19, enrolled during active disease. CDR3s include the opening cysteine and the closing phenylalanine or tryptophan. Fields, in order: clone size, V gene, D gene, J gene, CDR3 protein, CDR3 DNA. A D gene is named only where the DNA matches it firmly. Size is stated for part of the rows, as once, few or many counts, or as a class when the clone is expanded.

>.|TRBV14|.|TRBJ1-6
CASSSQGASPLHF
TGTGCCAGCAGTAGTCAGGGTGCTTCACCCCTCCACTTT
>.|TRBV18|TRBD2|TRBJ2-7
CASSRGGQAYEQYF
TGTGCCAGCTCCCGGGGAGGGCAAGCCTACGAGCAGTACTTC
>.|TRBV5-1|TRBD2|TRBJ2-5
CASTPMVAGYQETQYF
TGCGCCAGCACCCCTATGGTAGCGGGATACCAAGAGACCCAGTACTTC
>.|TRBV27|.|TRBJ1-1
CASSFGVATEAFF
TGTGCCAGCAGTTTTGGAGTAGCCACTGAAGCTTTCTTT
>.|TRBV28|.|TRBJ1-4
CASSLYQEKLFF
TGTGCCAGCAGTTTATACCAGGAAAAACTGTTTTTT
>.|TRBV11-2|.|TRBJ1-2
CASSLDRNLLGYGYTF
TGTGCCAGCAGCTTAGATCGGAACCTACTAGGCTATGGCTACACCTTC
>.|TRBV6-5|TRBD1|TRBJ1-1
CASSYKRTGRNTEAFF
TGTGCCAGCAGTTACAAAAGGACAGGGCGCAACACTGAAGCTTTCTTT
>.|TRBV5-1|TRBD1|TRBJ2-3
CASSRTGFSSTDTQYF
TGCGCCAGCAGCAGGACAGGGTTCTCTAGCACAGATACGCAGTATTTT
>.|TRBV10-3|TRBD2|TRBJ2-1
CAITGASGGARDEQFF
TGTGCCATCACTGGGGCTAGCGGGGGGGCCAGGGATGAGCAGTTCTTC
>.|TRBV7-9|TRBD2|TRBJ2-1
CASSLLAGAYNEQFF
TGTGCCAGCAGCCTCCTAGCGGGGGCATACAATGAGCAGTTCTTC
>once|TRBV19|TRBD2|TRBJ2-1
CASSTAGASRNEQFF
TGTGCCAGTAGTACAGCGGGGGCCTCTCGGAATGAGCAGTTCTTC
>.|TRBV29-1|.|TRBJ2-1
CSVAGRLTYNEQFF
TGCAGCGTCGCGGGCCGACTTACGTACAATGAGCAGTTCTTC
>.|TRBV18|TRBD2|TRBJ2-7
CASSPGLADSYEQYF
TGTGCCAGCTCACCCGGACTAGCGGACTCCTACGAGCAGTACTTC
>.|TRBV3-1/TRBV3-2|.|TRBJ1-1
CASSQGSKGGYAFF
TGTGCCAGCAGCCAGGGTTCCAAGGGAGGTTATGCTTTCTTT
>few|TRBV11-1|TRBD2|TRBJ2-1
CASSTGTSGANEQFF
TGTGCCAGCAGCACTGGGACTAGCGGGGCCAATGAGCAGTTCTTC
>.|TRBV28|.|TRBJ2-2
CASSSGGHGTGELFF
TGTGCCAGCAGTTCGGGGGGCCACGGCACCGGGGAGCTGTTTTTT
>once|TRBV5-1|.|TRBJ1-2
CASSFGGAGNYGYTF
TGCGCCAGCAGCTTTGGGGGCGCGGGTAACTATGGCTACACCTTC